Each of the 28 T cell receptor beta chains below was sequenced from the same sample in a study of tumor-infiltrating lymphocytes in primary liver carcinoma. Using a constant-region primer together with ProtoScript II reverse transcriptase, TCR beta cDNA was made from about 500 ng of total RNA. Each TCR beta library was derived from three nested multiplex PCR rounds that employed slightly modified ARM-PCR. TRBV1-TRBV30 forward primers paired with a C-beta reverse primer were used in the first two PCR rounds, which ran about 11 cycles each. TCRdb called the multiplex PCR reads again in MiXCR, with one record for every CDR3 protein. The table has 310,000 or so distinct CDR3 sequences, about three fifths seen once; the top ten hold about 17%. RNA was extracted from whole blood without cell sorting, alongside germline DNA. The sample was peripheral blood. These receptors came from a young woman with primary liver carcinoma and hepatitis B virus infection.

This clonotype was observed a few times. V usage is TRBV6-5 and J usage is TRBJ1-2, with unresolved D. V gave up 5 bases and J gave up 7 bases, with 29 bases separating them. This CDR3 region has 18 residues. Looked up from germline, CDR1 is MNHEY and CDR2 is SVGAGI. CDR3 in DNA: TGTGCCAGCAGTAAGGCTAAAGGACCTAGAACCGCGGGGAGTGGCTACACCTTC. Residues: CASSKAKGPRTAGSGYTF.

This clonotype appeared a few times. The chain recombines TRBV29-1 with TRBJ2-3; D possibly corresponds to TRBD1 (6 bases). The length of the CDR3 is 18 residues. The V gene lost 2 bases and the J gene lost 3 bases, with 24 bases spanning the gap. Germline lookup yields CDR1 SQVTM and CDR2 ANQGSEA. CDR3 sequence: CSVEWWTEEVAVTDTQYF. The CDR3 DNA reads as TGCAGCGTTGAATGGTGGACAGAAGAGGTAGCAGTGACAGATACGCAGTATTTT.

This clonotype was picked up one time. The conserved final phenylalanine or tryptophan is absent from the CDR3, which likely points to a read error. This rearrangement joins TRBV11-2 to TRBJ2-7; tentatively, D is TRBD2 (6 bases). The CDR3 spans 15 residues. V gave up 4 bases and J gave up 2 bases, with 15 bases separating them. Germline assignment: CDR1 SGHAT and CDR2 FQNNGV. The CDR3 nucleotides are TGTGCCAGCAGCTCCAACCTCGGAGGGACCTACGAGCAGTACCTC. Its protein is CASSSNLGGTYEQYL.

Concerning this clonotype itself: The junction and the germline gene differ at one end; a read error may be behind it. The J gene is TRBJ2-1, the V gene TRBV6-1; TRBD1 agrees at 7 bases. CDR1 MNHNS and CDR2 SASEGT come from the germline V gene. CDR3 length equals 14 residues. CDR3 protein: CASSEGTVMNEQLF. The CDR3 DNA is TGTGCTAGTAGTGAGGGGACAGTAATGAATGAGCAGCTCTTC.

Comment on this clonotype: A much larger clone lies a single base off, so this may be a read error. CDR3 amino acids: CSVRTRGSTDTQYF. CDR3 nucleotides: TGCAGCGTTAGGACTAGAGGGAGCACAGATACGCAGTATTTT. The chain is built from TRBV29-1 and TRBJ2-3; 7 bases map to TRBD2. The CDR3 loop spans 14 amino acids. CDR1 is SQVTM and CDR2 is ANQGSEA in the germline V gene. The junction had 5 bases not matched to a gene; V was cut back by 5 bases and J by 0 bases.

Note on this clonotype: This clone may be a read error of a much larger clone one base away. The genes are TRBV12-3 or TRBV12-4 and TRBJ2-6; D call uncertain. CDR3 length equals 17 residues. The CDR3 reads CVSSLRLVNSGANVLTF. The CDR3 coding sequence is TGTGTCAGCAGTCTCAGGCTCGTTAACTCTGGGGCCAACGTCCTGACTTTC.

The chain couples TRBV10-2 to TRBJ1-2; the D gene is possibly TRBD1 (6 bases). The V gene's germline CDR1 is WSHSY and CDR2 SAAADI. The CDR3 sequence is 15 residues long. Deletions cut 6 bases from V and 5 bases from J, with 19 bases between. The CDR3 sequence is CASSLSQGSGYGYTF. The CDR3 DNA is TGCGCCAGCAGCCTAAGTCAGGGGTCCGGATATGGCTACACCTTC.

This clonotype was recorded many times. This chain uses TRBV4-3 with TRBJ2-1; D remains ambiguous. Trimming stripped 1 base from V and 7 bases from J, with 11 bases between. Germline CDR1 and CDR2: LGHNA and YSLEER. The CDR3 contains 14 residues. The DNA for the CDR3 is TGCGCCAGCAGCCAAGGGCTTTTGCCTAATGAGCAGTTCTTC. Its translation is CASSQGLLPNEQFF.

A few counts support this clonotype. The rearrangement joins TRBV7-9 to TRBJ2-2; D is possibly TRBD1 (5 bases). The CDR3 is made up of 16 amino acids. The V and J ends lost 4 bases and 2 bases respectively, with 14 bases between them. CDR1 is SEHNR and CDR2 is FQNEAQ in the germline V gene (reference sequence). The CDR3 reads CASSSSNQGNTGELFF. The CDR3 DNA is TGTGCCAGCAGCTCAAGTAATCAGGGAAACACCGGGGAGCTGTTTTTT. Combining the CDR3 with reference TRBV7-9 and TRBJ2-2 gives the whole variable domain DTGVSQNPRHKITKRGQNVTFRCDPISEHNRLYWYRQTLGQGPEFLTYFQNEAQLEKSRLLSDRFSAERPKGSFSTLEIQRTEQGDSAMYLCASSSSNQGNTGELFFGEGSRLTVL.

Remarks on this clonotype: Its ends do not fully match the called genes, so a read error is possible. J is TRBJ2-1 and V is TRBV6-9, with TRBD1 matching over 7 bases. Germline CDR1 reads MNHGY; CDR2 reads SVAAGI. The CDR3 loop spans 14 amino acids. CDR3 nucleotides: TGTGTCAGCACCCGACAGGGCCTATACAATGAGCAGTTCTTC. Its translation: CVSTRQGLYNEQFF.

A word on this clonotype: At one boundary the junction diverges from the germline segment, which might be a read error. The J gene is TRBJ2-5, the V gene TRBV11-2; 7 bases are shared with TRBD2. CDR3 length equals 15 residues. In germline, CDR1 is SGHAT, CDR2 FQNNGV. CDR3 in amino acids: CVSSPAAGAGETQYF. The CDR3 DNA sequence: TGTGTCAGCAGCCCCGCGGCGGGAGCGGGAGAGACCCAGTACTTC.

This clonotype appeared many times. The rearrangement joins TRBV4-3 to TRBJ2-1; TRBD2 matches at 12 bases. The J segment lost 4 bases and the V segment lost 5 bases, leaving 9 bases of the junction unmatched. The CDR3 totals 17 residues. Germline CDR1 LGHNA, CDR2 YSLEER. CDR3 sequence: CASSSRLAGDPYNEQFF. DNA of the CDR3: TGCGCCAGCAGCTCCCGACTAGCGGGAGACCCTTACAATGAGCAGTTCTTC.

This clonotype was observed a handful of times. The gene calls are TRBV7-8 and TRBJ2-2; D may be TRBD2 (5 bases). From germline, CDR1 is SGHVS and CDR2 FQNEAQ. Trimming shortened V by 0 bases and J by 6 bases, and 17 bases separated the two germline ends. The CDR3 spans 17 residues. The CDR3 nucleotides read TGTGCCAGCAGCTTAGCGAGGGCCATCCCATTACCCGGGGAGCTGTTTTTT. Its protein product is CASSLARAIPLPGELFF.

V is TRBV4-1 and J is TRBJ1-6; a possible D gene is TRBD1 (5 bases). With 7 bases removed from V and 2 bases from J, the gap between germline ends came to 15 bases. CDR1 and CDR2 from the germline V gene are MGHRA and YSYEKL. This CDR3 has 16 amino acids. The chain's CDR3 is CASNLSGAAYNSPLHF. The CDR3 DNA reads as TGCGCCAGCAACCTCAGTGGGGCAGCCTATAATTCACCCCTCCACTTT.

The chain employs TRBV13 and TRBJ1-5; TRBD1 aligns across 9 bases. The CDR3 spans 15 residues. V shed 6 bases and J 4 bases; nucleotides not matched to a gene: 7. Germline CDR1 reads PRHDT; CDR2 reads FYEKMQ (reference sequence). The CDR3 loop is CASSKGQGENQPQHF. The CDR3 DNA sequence: TGTGCCAGCAGTAAGGGACAGGGAGAAAATCAGCCCCAGCATTTT.

V is TRBV6-5 and J is TRBJ2-7; 7 nucleotides agree with TRBD2. Trimming at V came to 6 bases and at J to 0 bases, leaving 5 bases not matched to a gene. Per the germline V gene, CDR1 is MNHEY and CDR2 is SVGAGI. This CDR3 region has 14 residues. The CDR3, as DNA: TGTGCCAGCAGAGGCCGGGGGGACTCCTACGAGCAGTACTTC. Protein: CASRGRGDSYEQYF.

The chain employs TRBV7-9 and TRBJ2-7; 10 bases match TRBD2. The CDR3 spans 15 residues. Germline V gene lookup returns CDR1 SEHNR and CDR2 FQNEAQ (reference sequence). V shed 5 bases and J 5 bases; nucleotides not matched to a gene: 9. The CDR3 sequence is CASSLSAGGRDEQYF. DNA for the CDR3: TGTGCCAGCAGCCTTTCAGCGGGAGGGCGAGACGAGCAGTACTTC.

With respect to this clonotype: Given a much more abundant clone one base away, this may be a read error. This chain uses TRBV6-5 with TRBJ2-7; D gene unclear. There are 15 residues in the CDR3. Germline lookup yields CDR1 MNHEY and CDR2 SVGAGI. Trimming shortened V by 0 bases and J by 1 base, and 10 bases separated the two germline ends. The CDR3 DNA follows: TGTGCCAGCAGTTACTCGATCTCCAGATCCTACGAGCAGTACTTC. It yields the protein CASSYSISRSYEQYF.

The gene calls are TRBV4-3 and TRBJ2-2; 11 bases fit TRBD2. CDR3 length: 15 residues. With 2 bases clipped from V and 5 bases from J, the junction kept 1 base outside the gene matches. Germline V lookup: CDR1 LGHNA, CDR2 YSLEER. The CDR3 spells CASSQRLAGTGELFF. The CDR3 DNA reads as TGCGCCAGCAGCCAACGACTAGCGGGGACCGGGGAGCTGTTTTTT.

The rearrangement joins TRBV5-1 to TRBJ2-4; 11 bases align to TRBD2. CDR3 length equals 16 residues. The germline CDR1 and CDR2 sequences are SGHRS and YFSETQ. V shed 4 bases and J 0 bases; nucleotides not matched to a gene: 3. CDR3 loop: CASSAGLAGAKNIQYF. The CDR3 coding sequence is TGCGCCAGCAGCGCCGGACTAGCGGGAGCCAAAAACATTCAGTACTTC.

Worth noting for this clonotype: The junction and the germline gene differ at one end; a read error may be behind it. V and J are TRBV4-3 and TRBJ2-1, with 10 bases that match TRBD2. The germline gives CDR1 LGHNA, CDR2 YSLEER. The CDR3 consists of 16 residues. The CDR3 region has the DNA TGCGCCAGTAGCCCCGGGACTAGCGAGGCCTACAATGAGCAGTTCTTC. Protein product: CASSPGTSEAYNEQFF.

Notes on this clonotype: Germline and junction disagree at one end, which may indicate a read error. The rearrangement joins TRBV6-1 to TRBJ2-2; possibly TRBD2 for D (6 bases). From germline, CDR1 is MNHNS and CDR2 SASEGT. CDR3 length: 15 residues. CDR3 amino acids: CASRTRGGNTGELLF. The CDR3 bases are TGTGCCAGCAGGACAAGGGGCGGGAACACCGGGGAGCTGCTTTTT.

The rearrangement links TRBV11-2 to TRBJ2-2; 8 bases are shared with TRBD1. The CDR3 runs 18 residues. With 0 bases clipped from V and 4 bases from J, the junction kept 10 bases outside the gene matches. Germline V CDR1 and CDR2: SGHAT, FQNNGV. CDR3 coding DNA: TGTGCCAGCAGCTTAGATTCAGTAGGACAGGGTTCCACCGGGGAGCTGTTTTTT. It specifies CASSLDSVGQGSTGELFF.

As regards this clonotype: With a much larger clone just one base away, this may be a read error. This sequence joins TRBV4-2 and TRBJ2-2; 7 bases are shared with TRBD2. Germline loops: CDR1 LGHNA, CDR2 YNFKEQ. V trimming: 3 bases; J trimming: 5 bases; junction bases outside the gene matches: 12. The CDR3 extends over 17 amino acids. CDR3 loop: CASSQTLGLESTGELFF. The CDR3 DNA sequence: TGTGCCAGCAGCCAGACCCTCGGACTAGAGTCGACCGGGGAGCTGTTTTTT.

Of note for this clonotype: A much larger clone lies a single base off, so this may be a read error. The chain employs TRBV4-3 and TRBJ2-2; no clear D. The CDR3 contains 13 residues. Looked up from germline, CDR1 is LGHNA and CDR2 is YSLEER. CDR3: CAGSANYPGELFF. CDR3 DNA: TGCGCCGGCAGCGCCAACTACCCCGGGGAGCTGTTTTTT.

The chain employs TRBV11-2 and TRBJ2-7, with a possible D match to TRBD1 (6 bases). This CDR3 has 16 amino acids. Trimming left V 9 bases short and J 4 bases short, with 25 bases between. Germline CDR1 SGHAT, CDR2 FQNNGV. The CDR3: CASNLDSDRTSYEQYF. CDR3 DNA sequence: TGTGCCAGTAACTTAGATTCCGACAGGACGTCATACGAGCAGTACTTC.

A note on this clonotype: A single base separates this from a much larger clone, so it may be a read error. This chain connects TRBV12-3 or TRBV12-4 to TRBJ2-3, with D hard to call. This CDR3 has 13 residues. The CDR3 reads CASSLGVTDRQYF. The CDR3 DNA sequence: TGTGCCAGCAGTTTAGGAGTCACAGATAGGCAGTATTTT.

This clonotype was counted at least ten times. The chain is built from TRBV11-2 and TRBJ2-5; TRBD2 matches at 7 bases. Germline lookup yields CDR1 SGHAT and CDR2 FQNNGV. The CDR3 is made up of 16 amino acids. The V and J ends lost 5 bases and 4 bases, in that order; junction bases with no gene match: 13. Here the CDR3 DNA reads TGTGCCAGCAGCCCATTCAAACTAGCGTCAACAGAGACCCAGTACTTC. This encodes CASSPFKLASTETQYF.